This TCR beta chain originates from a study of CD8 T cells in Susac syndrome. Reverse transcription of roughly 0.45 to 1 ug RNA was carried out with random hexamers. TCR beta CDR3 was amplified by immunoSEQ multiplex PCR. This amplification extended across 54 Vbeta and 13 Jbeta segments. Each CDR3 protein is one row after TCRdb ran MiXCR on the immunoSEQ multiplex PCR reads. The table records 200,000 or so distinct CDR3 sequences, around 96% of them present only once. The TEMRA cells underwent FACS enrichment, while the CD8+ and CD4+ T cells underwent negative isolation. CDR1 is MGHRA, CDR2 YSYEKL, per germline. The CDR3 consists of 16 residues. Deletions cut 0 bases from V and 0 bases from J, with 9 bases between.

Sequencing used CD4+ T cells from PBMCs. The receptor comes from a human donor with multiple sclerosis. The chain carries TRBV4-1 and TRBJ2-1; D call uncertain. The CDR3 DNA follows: TGCGCCAGCAGCCAAGATCTACAGTCCTCCTACAATGAGCAGTTCTTC. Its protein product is CASSQDLQSSYNEQFF.